The entry below gives a single T cell receptor beta chain sequence along with its context. Its antigen is still unknown. This sample was included in a study of T cell repertoires in cytomegalovirus infection. On the study more broadly: Public TCR beta signatures indicated both CMV infection and matching HLA type.

MiXCR, run by TCRdb on the reads, gives a single entry per CDR3 protein. The sample carries fewer than 350,000 distinct CDR3 sequences, about a sixth recorded once. Findings and limits, study-wide: HLA-C-restricted CMV clonotypes gave the most frequent clonotype in two of eight donors. There were carriers of CMV plus the relevant HLA, and cumulative public TCR beta family frequency identified them.

This clonotype was obtained from a human donor in good health (CMV status not recorded). Some clones in this sample may be carry-over from other donors' samples. Sequencing was carried out using PBMCs.

The CDR3 DNA follows: TGTGCCAGCAGCTTAGTGGCGGGGCCTGGGGAGACCCAGTACTTC. It codes for CASSLVAGPGETQYF. V is TRBV7-2 and J is TRBJ2-5; D is possibly TRBD2 (6 bases). Germline CDR1 SGHTA, CDR2 FQGNSA. V lost 1 base and J lost 5, with 14 bases in between. The CDR3 consists of 15 residues.